This T cell receptor (beta chain) was recovered during a study of blood T cell repertoires in COVID-19. Study context: Samples of COVID-19 (acute and convalescent) were obtained from the United States, Italy and Spain. T cells, B-cell-depleted T cells, or PBMCs provided the cDNA or gDNA that served as material.

Enrolled through a virtual design, the participants were between about 18 and 89 years of age and came from fewer than 30 US areas. Original methodology: How many nucleated cells were present was estimated from reference gene primer amplification. The protocol was immunoSEQ multiplex PCR, while the TCRdb copy is restricted to in-frame clones and leaves out a portion. The V and J calls and the clone size are those of that table, but D and trimming were determined from the DNA. The profile shows about 210,000 clones, around 89% of them singletons. Germline lookup yields CDR1 SEHNR and CDR2 FQNEAQ (reference sequence). The CDR3 is made up of 14 amino acids. With 3 bases clipped from V and 9 bases from J, the junction kept 8 bases outside the gene matches.

The sample taken for sequencing was PBMCs or T cells enriched from blood (not recorded which). This TCR was recovered from a woman between 18 and 29 years old who had recovered from COVID-19. This sequence joins TRBV7-9 and TRBJ1-3; TRBD1 agrees at 7 bases. CDR3 protein: CASSFGDSGRTIYF. CDR3 sequence (DNA): TGTGCCAGCAGCTTTGGGGACAGCGGGCGCACCATATATTTT. The variable domain in full, completed from reference TRBV7-9 and TRBJ1-3, reads DTGVSQNPRHKITKRGQNVTFRCDPISEHNRLYWYRQTLGQGPEFLTYFQNEAQLEKSRLLSDRFSAERPKGSFSTLEIQRTEQGDSAMYLCASSFGDSGRTIYFGEGSWLTVV.